The TCR beta chain under discussion was sequenced for a study of CD8+CD57+ T cells in acquired aplastic anemia. This clonotype appeared a few times. Profiles of TCR beta VDJ and CDR3 were generated from a genomic DNA template. TCRdb passed the reads through MiXCR, listing each CDR3 protein once. Of 450,000 to 550,000 distinct CDR3 sequences listed, roughly 34% are singletons. Patients included in sequencing had previously demonstrated CD8+CD57+ cell expansion by flow cytometry. Germline CDR1 SGHRS, CDR2 YFSETQ. The CDR3 sequence is 15 residues long. Unmatched junction bases numbered 2, after V lost 4 bases and J lost 1 base.

This chain uses TRBV5-1 with TRBJ1-4; 9 nucleotides agree with TRBD1. Sequencing was performed on sorted CD4+, CD8+, or CD8+CD57+ T cells (not recorded which) from PBMCs. This receptor was identified in a human donor with aplastic anemia. The CDR3 DNA follows: TGCGCCAGCAGCCCGGGACAGGGAACTAATGAAAAACTGTTTTTT. This gives the protein CASSPGQGTNEKLFF.